The following is a TCR beta chain sequence with its context. This record comes from a study of blood T cell repertoires in COVID-19. Overall study context: Italy, Spain and the United States were the sources of the convalescent and acute COVID-19 samples.

CDR1 SGHVS and CDR2 FQNEAQ come from the germline V gene. The J segment lost 5 bases and the V segment lost 3 bases, leaving 2 bases of the junction unmatched. CDR3 length equals 13 residues. All enrollees were roughly 18 to 95 years old and from approximately 25 US areas. Only in-frame clones appear in the TCRdb table, and some are missing; sequencing was by immunoSEQ multiplex PCR. The sample consists of some 510,000 clones, roughly 90% of them appearing once. The chain uses TRBV7-8 and TRBJ2-3; 7 positions match TRBD2. Sequenced input: PBMCs or T cells enriched from blood (not recorded which). The sequence was collected from a middle-aged woman who had recovered from COVID-19. The CDR3 coding sequence is TGTGCCAGCAGCTTGCCTAGCGGAGATACGCAGTATTTT. Encoded protein: CASSLPSGDTQYF.